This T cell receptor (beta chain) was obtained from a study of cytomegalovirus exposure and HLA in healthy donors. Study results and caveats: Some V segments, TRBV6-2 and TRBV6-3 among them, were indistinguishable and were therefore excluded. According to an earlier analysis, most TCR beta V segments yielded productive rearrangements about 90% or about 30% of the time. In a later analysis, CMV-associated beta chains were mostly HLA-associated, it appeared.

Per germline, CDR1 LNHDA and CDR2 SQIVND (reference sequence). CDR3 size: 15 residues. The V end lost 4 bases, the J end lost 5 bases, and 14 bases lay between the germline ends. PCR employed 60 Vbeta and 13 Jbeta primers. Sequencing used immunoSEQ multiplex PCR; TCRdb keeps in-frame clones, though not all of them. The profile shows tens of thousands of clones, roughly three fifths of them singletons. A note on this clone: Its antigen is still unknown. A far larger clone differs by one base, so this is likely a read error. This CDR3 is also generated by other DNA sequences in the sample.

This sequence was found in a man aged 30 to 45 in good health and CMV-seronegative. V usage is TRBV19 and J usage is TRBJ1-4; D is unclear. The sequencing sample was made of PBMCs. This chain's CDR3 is CASSTLTRQNEKLFF. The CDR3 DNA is TGTGCCAGTAGTACCCTAACCAGGCAGAATGAAAAACTGTTTTTT.